This T cell receptor (beta chain) was sequenced in a study of T cell responses to AZD1222 COVID-19 vaccine. General observations from the study: Spike-specific TCR breadth rose after two AZD1222 doses, and depth rose as well. As reported, nearly half of all spike-specific TCRs target variant regions that are unmutated. Seropositive AZD1222 recipients at baseline numbered only five to seven.

The protocol was immunoSEQ multiplex PCR, while the TCRdb copy is restricted to in-frame clones and leaves out a portion. The table records about 180,000 clones, around 90% of them present only once. This clone was picked up a small number of times. What it binds is not known. Germline lookup yields CDR1 GTSNPN and CDR2 SVGIG (reference sequence). The CDR3 runs 15 residues. J lost 4 bases, V lost 3 bases, and 5 bases had no gene match. Source: peripheral blood, taken on day 0 of AZD1222 vaccination. The chain uses TRBV30 and TRBJ1-4; 10 bases align to TRBD1. This receptor was identified in an adult in good health. In DNA, the CDR3 is TGTGCCTGGAGGTCTAGGACAGGGGGTAATGAAAAACTGTTTTTT. Translation gives CAWRSRTGGNEKLFF.